This TCR beta chain is from a study of blood T cell repertoires in COVID-19. Here immunoSEQ multiplex PCR was the method, and the copy in TCRdb shows in-frame clones only, minus some. Of about 310,000 clones listed, about 91% are singletons. Per the germline V gene, CDR1 is MNHNS and CDR2 is SASEGT. CDR3 length: 14 residues. V shed 2 bases, J shed 3 bases, and the junction held 0 bases outside the gene matches. The rearrangement uses TRBV6-1 and TRBJ1-3; 8 bases match TRBD1. This TCR was sampled from a woman aged 40 to 55 who had recovered from COVID-19. The sample taken for sequencing was PBMCs or T cells enriched from blood (not recorded which). CDR3 amino acids: CASSETGGGNTIYF. DNA for the CDR3: TGTGCCAGCAGTGAAACAGGGGGTGGAAACACCATATATTTT.